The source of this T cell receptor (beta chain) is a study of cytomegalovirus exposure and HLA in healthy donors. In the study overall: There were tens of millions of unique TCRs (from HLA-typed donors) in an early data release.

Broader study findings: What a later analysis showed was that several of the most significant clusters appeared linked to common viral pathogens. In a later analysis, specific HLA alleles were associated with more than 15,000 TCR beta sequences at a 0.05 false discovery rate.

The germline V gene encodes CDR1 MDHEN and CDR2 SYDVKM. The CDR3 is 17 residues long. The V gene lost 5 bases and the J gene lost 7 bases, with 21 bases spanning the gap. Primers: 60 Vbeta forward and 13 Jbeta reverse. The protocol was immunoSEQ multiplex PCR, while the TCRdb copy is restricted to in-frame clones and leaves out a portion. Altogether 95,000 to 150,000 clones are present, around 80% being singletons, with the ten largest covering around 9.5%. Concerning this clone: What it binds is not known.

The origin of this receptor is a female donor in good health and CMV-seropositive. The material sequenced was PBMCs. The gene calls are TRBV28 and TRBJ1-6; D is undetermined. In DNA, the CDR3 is TGTGCCAGCAGTCCGGCCGGGATGGCCGTTACGAATTCACCCCTCCACTTT. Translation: CASSPAGMAVTNSPLHF. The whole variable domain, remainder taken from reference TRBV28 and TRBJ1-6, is DVKVTQSSRYLVKRTGEKVFLECVQDMDHENMFWYRQDPGLGLRLIYFSYDVKMKEKGDIPEGYSVSREKKERFSLILESASTNQTSMYLCASSPAGMAVTNSPLHFGNGTRLTVT.